These 15 T cell receptor beta chains were sequenced from one sample in a study of Ad26.COV2.S vaccination and SARS-CoV-2 variants. Treatment of the sample: roughly 19 received Ad26.COV2.S at low or high dose, single or two shots; about 5 received placebo; per-sample allocation not given. Each sample was drawn 63 days after the first injection (of vaccine or placebo). Generated by immunoSEQ multiplex PCR, the TCRdb table keeps only in-frame clones and is missing some. The table includes roughly 400,000 clones, around 92% detected once. Here the sequenced sample was peripheral blood, taken in a trial of Ad26.COV2.S vaccine versus placebo. The receptors originated from a person aged 18-65 years who received the Ad26.COV2.S COVID-19 vaccine or a placebo.

The genes are TRBV7-9 and TRBJ2-7; 7 bases agree with TRBD1. Germline V lookup: CDR1 SEHNR, CDR2 FQNEAQ (reference sequence). The junction had 2 bases not matched to a gene; V was cut back by 3 bases and J by 3 bases. This CDR3 comprises 13 residues. The CDR3 DNA follows: TGTGCCAGCAGCTTTGACAGGGACTACGAGCAGTACTTC. Protein product: CASSFDRDYEQYF.

The chain has TRBV4-1 and TRBJ2-7; D gene uncertain. CDR3 length: 15 amino acids. The germline V and J ends were trimmed by 1 base and 1 base, with 11 bases remaining between them. Germline V gives CDR1 MGHRA, CDR2 YSYEKL. CDR3 region: CASSQGHRGSYEQYF. DNA of the CDR3: TGCGCCAGCAGCCAAGGACACAGAGGATCCTACGAGCAGTACTTC.

The chain uses TRBV7-9 and TRBJ2-2; tentative D call: TRBD1 (6 bases). CDR3 length: 15 residues. Trimming took 7 bases from V and 1 from J, leaving 13 bases between them. Germline CDR1 SEHNR, CDR2 FQNEAQ (reference sequence). The CDR3: CASTAGAGNTGELFF. The CDR3 region has the DNA TGTGCCAGCACCGCAGGGGCAGGGAACACCGGGGAGCTGTTTTTT.

This chain connects TRBV4-1 to TRBJ2-7; D perhaps matches TRBD1 (6 bases). V lost 3 bases to trimming and J lost 1 base, with 13 bases between them. Germline assignment: CDR1 MGHRA and CDR2 YSYEKL. This CDR3 has 15 amino acids. The DNA for the CDR3 is TGCGCCAGCAGCCAGAGTGGGACATCTTCCTACGAGCAGTACTTC. This sequence encodes CASSQSGTSSYEQYF.

J is TRBJ1-5 and V is TRBV2; D gene uncertain. From germline, CDR1 is SNHLY and CDR2 FYNNEI. The CDR3 contains 14 residues. Trimming removed 4 bases from V and 0 bases from J, with 7 bases in between. The CDR3 nucleotides read TGTGCCAGCAGTGTAGGGAATAGCAATCAGCCCCAGCATTTT. It codes for CASSVGNSNQPQHF.

The V and J genes are TRBV7-2 and TRBJ2-7; no firm D call. CDR1 is SGHTA and CDR2 is FQGNSA in the germline V gene. The CDR3 has 14 residues. The V end was cut by 0 bases, the J end by 4 bases, with 10 bases between. As DNA, the CDR3 is TGTGCCAGCAGCTTAGCCTATTCTGAGTACGAGCAGTACTTC. This encodes CASSLAYSEYEQYF.

CDR3 protein: CASSSGRGLGEKLFF. The CDR3 DNA is TGTGCCAGCAGCTCAGGAAGGGGGCTAGGTGAAAAACTGTTTTTT. The V call is TRBV7-2, the J call TRBJ1-4; 7 bases are a match to TRBD1. Germline lookup yields CDR1 SGHTA and CDR2 FQGNSA. V shed 4 bases, J shed 7 bases, and the junction held 9 bases outside the gene matches. The CDR3 consists of 15 residues.

The chain has TRBV18 and TRBJ1-2, with unresolved D. This CDR3 has 15 amino acids. Germline-derived CDR1 and CDR2 are KGHSH and LQKENI. The V and J ends lost 0 bases and 5 bases respectively, with 13 bases between them. Here the CDR3 DNA reads TGTGCCAGCTCACCACCGTCTCGGCAGCAGTATGGCTACACCTTC. Its translation is CASSPPSRQQYGYTF. The full variable domain, rest sourced from reference TRBV18 and TRBJ1-2, is NAGVMQNPRHLVRRRGQEARLRCSPMKGHSHVYWYRQLPEEGLKFMVYLQKENIIDESGMPKERFSAEFPKEGPSILRIQQVVRGDSAAYFCASSPPSRQQYGYTFGSGTRLTVV.

The J gene is TRBJ2-7, the V gene TRBV9; D call uncertain. Germline V gene lookup returns CDR1 SGDLS and CDR2 YYNGEE. CDR3 size: 14 residues. The ends were cut back, 0 bases at V and 2 bases at J, with 9 bases in the middle. CDR3 coding DNA: TGTGCCAGCAGCGTAGGCAGGACCACCTACGAGCAGTACTTC. Translation gives CASSVGRTTYEQYF.

The chain has TRBV6-2 or TRBV6-3 and TRBJ2-5; TRBD2 matches at 7 bases. V lost 2 bases to trimming and J lost 2 bases; unmatched junction nucleotides: 2. The CDR3 is made up of 14 amino acids. Germline CDR1 MNHEY, CDR2 SVGEGT. CDR3 protein: CASSYGGGQETQYF. DNA for the CDR3: TGTGCCAGCAGTTACGGGGGGGGTCAAGAGACCCAGTACTTC.

The chain uses TRBV11-2 and TRBJ1-3; D remains unclear. The CDR3 is 15 amino acids. The germline gives CDR1 SGHAT, CDR2 FQNNGV. V was shortened by 5 bases and J by 0 bases, with 11 bases between the two germline ends. The CDR3 here is CASSPRTASGNTIYF. The CDR3 DNA is TGTGCCAGCAGCCCCCGGACGGCCTCTGGAAACACCATATATTTT. Full variable domain (rest looked up from reference TRBV11-2 and TRBJ1-3): EAGVAQSPRYKIIEKRQSVAFWCNPISGHATLYWYQQILGQGPKLLIQFQNNGVVDDSQLPKDRFSAERLKGVDSTLKIQPAKLEDSAVYLCASSPRTASGNTIYFGEGSWLTVV.

The V gene is TRBV5-6, the J gene TRBJ2-7; 10 nucleotides agree with TRBD1. CDR1 is SGHDT, CDR2 YYEEEE, per germline. The CDR3 has 16 residues. V was pared by 5 bases and J by 5 bases, with 13 bases of the junction left unmatched. The CDR3 sequence: CASRSPGTGVRNEQYF. The DNA for the CDR3 is TGTGCCAGCAGATCGCCTGGGACAGGGGTTAGAAACGAGCAGTACTTC.

The V gene is TRBV3-1 (or the pseudogene TRBV3-2), the J gene TRBJ2-7, with D perhaps matching TRBD2 (5 bases). The CDR3 is 15 amino acids. The germline gives CDR1 LGHDT, CDR2 YNNKEL (reference sequence). The V end lost 4 bases, the J end lost 3 bases, and 16 bases lay between the germline ends. The CDR3 here is CASSLRTEGYYEQYF. In nucleotides, the CDR3 is TGTGCCAGCAGCCTAAGGACCGAGGGATACTACGAGCAGTACTTC.

The chain employs TRBV7-9 and TRBJ2-7; D is uncertain. Trimming left V 1 base short and J 9 bases short, with 16 bases between. CDR3 length: 14 residues. Per the germline V gene, CDR1 is SEHNR and CDR2 is FQNEAQ (reference sequence). For the CDR3, the DNA is TGTGCCAGCAGCTTAGAGGGCCAGACCTTTGGGCAGTACTTC. Translation: CASSLEGQTFGQYF.

CDR3 sequence: CASSDGGVYEQYF. The CDR3, as DNA: TGTGCCAGCTCAGATGGGGGGGTGTACGAGCAGTACTTC. This chain uses TRBV6-5 with TRBJ2-7; TRBD2 matches at 7 bases. In germline, CDR1 is MNHEY, CDR2 SVGAGI. The V segment lost 8 bases and the J segment 4 bases; nucleotides outside the gene matches: 8. This CDR3 comprises 13 residues.